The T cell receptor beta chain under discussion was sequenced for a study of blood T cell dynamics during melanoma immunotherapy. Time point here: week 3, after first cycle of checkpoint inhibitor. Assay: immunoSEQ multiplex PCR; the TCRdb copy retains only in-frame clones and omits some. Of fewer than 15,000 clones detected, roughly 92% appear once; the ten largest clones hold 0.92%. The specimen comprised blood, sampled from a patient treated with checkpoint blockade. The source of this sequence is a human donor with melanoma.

The CDR3 nucleotides read TGTGCCAGCAGTGCCTGGACAGGGGGCGCCACCGGGGAGCTGTTTTTT. Translation: CASSAWTGGATGELFF. The rearrangement links TRBV6-1 to TRBJ2-2, with 11 bases aligning to TRBD1. The V segment lost 4 bases and the J segment 4 bases; nucleotides outside the gene matches: 5. Germline V CDR1 and CDR2: MNHNS, SASEGT. This CDR3 region has 16 residues.